Below, 22 T cell receptor beta chains from the same sample are listed, as sequenced in a study of CD8 T cells in Susac syndrome (dated by TCRdb to between 2019 and 2020). The library relied on the immunoSEQ multiplex PCR assay. RNA was extracted using the RNeasy kit, and about 0.5 to 1 microgram was reverse transcribed with random hexamers. TCRdb trimmed public reads at Q25 via fastp, called clones via MiXCR and kept in-frame beta chains. Entries are consolidated by CDR3 protein sequence, retaining the most common genes and DNA. The sample profile shows about 2,300 distinct CDR3 sequences; over 65% of them were found once. In total, the top ten clones hold roughly 10% of the sample. Memory subsets for TEMRA sorting were defined by CD27 and CD45RA staining, since CD62L sheds upon thawing. The sequencing sample was made of CD8+ TEMRA cells from PBMCs. The sample's cell subset or site, from its label and the paper: FACS-sorted terminally differentiated effector memory CD8+ T cells re-expressing CD45RA (CD8+ TEMRA). All receptors derive from a human donor with Susac syndrome.

On this clonotype itself: A much more abundant neighbour one base away suggests this may be a read error. The J gene is TRBJ2-4, the V gene TRBV27; 9 bases line up with TRBD2. Germline CDR1 and CDR2: MNHEY and SMNVEV (reference sequence). The CDR3 spans 14 residues. V shed 7 bases and J 13 bases; nucleotides not matched to a gene: 14. The CDR3 sequence is CASKNGLAYNEQYF. The CDR3 DNA reads as TGTGCCAGCAAAAACGGACTAGCGTACAATGAGCAGTACTTC.

This clonotype was picked up a small number of times. The chain has TRBV7-6 and TRBJ2-7; D might be TRBD2 (6 bases). Looked up from germline, CDR1 is SGHVS and CDR2 is FNYEAQ. This CDR3 has 16 residues. Trimming pared 5 bases from V and 0 bases from J, leaving 17 bases between. The CDR3 loop is CASSLPLAGYSYEQYF. The DNA for the CDR3 is TGTGCCAGCAGCCTCCCCTTGGCGGGATACTCCTACGAGCAGTACTTC.

The chain combines TRBV2 with TRBJ2-6, with TRBD2 as a possible D gene (5 bases). Trimming pared 11 bases from V and 4 bases from J, leaving 24 bases between. In germline, CDR1 is SNHLY, CDR2 FYNNEI. This CDR3 is 17 amino acids long. CDR3 nucleotides: TGTGCCCGCGGCAGCTTCGGGGATTTCGCGGGGGCCAACGTCCTGACTTTC. It encodes CARGSFGDFAGANVLTF.

This sequence joins TRBV4-3 and TRBJ2-1; 8 nucleotides agree with TRBD1. In germline, CDR1 is LGHNA, CDR2 YSLEER. After removal of 0 bases from V and 7 bases from J, the junction contained 11 bases not matched to a gene. The CDR3 has 17 residues. The CDR3 coding sequence is TGCGCCAGCAGCCAAGATCTCACGGACAGGGAAGTAAATGAGCAGTTCTTC. This translates into CASSQDLTDREVNEQFF.

A single count supports this clonotype. The rearrangement links TRBV20-1 to TRBJ2-1; TRBD2 agrees at 8 bases. V lost 5 bases to trimming and J lost 6 bases; unmatched junction nucleotides: 9. Germline V gene data show CDR1 as DFQATT and CDR2 as SNEGSKA (reference sequence). The CDR3 loop spans 14 amino acids. This chain's CDR3 is CSALHGLASNEQFF. CDR3 in DNA: TGCAGTGCTCTCCACGGACTAGCAAGCAATGAGCAGTTCTTC.

With respect to this clonotype: An end of the junction does not agree with germline; a read error may underlie this. The J gene is TRBJ2-4, the V gene TRBV20-1, with D unclear. The CDR3 covers 11 residues. CDR1 and CDR2 (germline): DFQATT, SNEGSKA (reference sequence). CDR3 protein: CSAGDLTDQYF. In DNA form, the CDR3 reads TGCAGTGCTGGAGATTTGACCGATCAGTACTTC.

The table lists this clonotype with a count of one. The chain is built from TRBV2 and TRBJ1-2; no clear D gene. The CDR3 runs to 16 residues. Germline V gives CDR1 SNHLY, CDR2 FYNNEI. The V end was cut by 6 bases, the J end by 6 bases, with 23 bases between. CDR3 nucleotides: TGTGCCAGCAGGAGAGCCGGGAGAACCTACCCTGATGGCTACACCTTC. Translation gives CASRRAGRTYPDGYTF.

J is TRBJ1-6 and V is TRBV28; 9 nucleotides align to TRBD1. CDR1 is MDHEN and CDR2 is SYDVKM in the germline V gene. The junction had 0 bases not matched to a gene; V was cut back by 4 bases and J by 5 bases. CDR3 size: 14 residues. CDR3 sequence: CASSWDRDNSPLHF. CDR3 bases: TGTGCCAGCAGTTGGGACAGGGATAATTCACCCCTCCACTTT.

Relative to its sample, this clonotype is large (0.1 to 1%). The junction does not match germline at one end; this may be a read error. V usage is TRBV30 and J usage is TRBJ2-1; D is possibly TRBD1 (5 bases). CDR1 GTSNPN and CDR2 SVGIG come from the germline V gene (reference sequence). CDR3 size: 9 residues. The CDR3 spells CAWSPGMGF. In DNA, the CDR3 is TGTGCCTGGAGTCCAGGGATGGGCTTC.

The gene calls are TRBV27 and TRBJ2-7, with D perhaps matching TRBD1 or TRBD2 (5 bases each). Trimming cost V 3 bases and J 6 bases, with 12 bases left between them. Germline V lookup: CDR1 MNHEY, CDR2 SMNVEV (reference sequence). This CDR3 spans 13 amino acids. The CDR3: CASSLSGAREQYF. CDR3 bases: TGTGCCAGCAGTTTGTCCGGGGCACGCGAGCAGTACTTC.

V and J are TRBV7-9 and TRBJ2-4, with D unresolved. Germline values: CDR1 SEHNR, CDR2 FQNEAQ (reference sequence). The V end lost 0 bases, the J end lost 0 bases, and 9 bases lay between the germline ends. The length of the CDR3 is 16 residues. The CDR3 here is CASSLATGVAKNIQYF. DNA of the CDR3: TGTGCCAGCAGCTTAGCAACTGGGGTAGCCAAAAACATTCAGTACTTC.

The V call is TRBV9, the J call TRBJ2-6; D is unclear. This CDR3 comprises 19 residues. V lost 0 bases and J lost 0, with 16 bases in between. Looked up from germline, CDR1 is SGDLS and CDR2 is YYNGEE. CDR3 amino acids: CASSVAVVPPSSGANVLTF. The DNA of the CDR3 is TGTGCCAGCAGCGTAGCTGTCGTTCCACCCAGCTCTGGGGCCAACGTCCTGACTTTC.

The V and J genes are TRBV30 and TRBJ2-5; 8 bases fit TRBD2. Germline V gene data show CDR1 as GTSNPN and CDR2 as SVGIG (reference sequence). V dropped 8 bases and J dropped 0; count of bases not matched to a gene: 14. The CDR3 extends over 16 amino acids. Written as DNA, the CDR3 is TGTGCCGGGGCCGAACTCGGGGGGGAGTACCAAGAGACCCAGTACTTC. Translation: CAGAELGGEYQETQYF.

The chain recombines TRBV5-8 with TRBJ2-1, with D perhaps matching TRBD1 (5 bases). Deletions cut 0 bases from V and 0 bases from J, with 19 bases between. CDR1 and CDR2 from the germline V gene are SGHTS and YDEGEE. CDR3 length: 19 residues. The CDR3 DNA follows: TGTGCCAGCAGCTTGGTTAGGGGCTCCCGAGGTGTCTCCTACAATGAGCAGTTCTTC. Its translation is CASSLVRGSRGVSYNEQFF.

The chain carries TRBV19 and TRBJ2-1; 9 bases are a match to TRBD2. The CDR3 sequence is 18 residues long. CDR1 is LNHDA and CDR2 is SQIVND in the germline V gene (reference sequence). The V and J ends lost 3 bases and 3 bases, in that order; junction bases with no gene match: 12. The CDR3 bases are TGTGCCAGTAGTATTTTAATAACTAGCGGGCAAGACTACAATGAGCAGTTCTTC. It is translated as CASSILITSGQDYNEQFF.

The CDR3 reads CASRPGQGRYEQYF. DNA of the CDR3: TGTGCCAGCAGGCCGGGACAGGGGCGTTACGAGCAGTACTTC. The chain couples TRBV28 to TRBJ2-7; 10 nucleotides match TRBD1. The CDR3 runs 14 residues. V gave up 6 bases and J gave up 4 bases; unmatched junction bases: 6. The germline V gene has CDR1 MDHEN and CDR2 SYDVKM.

The chain links TRBV9 to TRBJ2-3, with 11 nucleotides matching TRBD2. The germline V gene has CDR1 SGDLS and CDR2 YYNGEE. The CDR3 is 17 amino acids. J lost 4 bases, V lost 4 bases, and 11 bases had no gene match. The CDR3 DNA reads TGTGCCAGCAGCAAGCGACTAGCGGGGCTTTTTGCAGATACGCAGTATTTT. Translation gives CASSKRLAGLFADTQYF.

This clonotype was observed a handful of times. This chain links TRBV27 with TRBJ1-5; TRBD1 matches 7 bases. CDR1 and CDR2 from the germline V gene are MNHEY and SMNVEV (reference sequence). The CDR3 extends over 13 amino acids. V was clipped by 6 bases and J by 3 bases; unmatched bases: 2. CDR3 sequence reads: CASRQGNNQPQHF. CDR3 nucleotides: TGTGCCAGCAGACAGGGGAACAATCAGCCCCAGCATTTT.

This chain connects TRBV7-2 to TRBJ1-1; tentative D call: TRBD1 (6 bases). The ends were cut back, 1 base at V and 3 bases at J, with 15 bases in the middle. Germline loops: CDR1 SGHTA, CDR2 FQGNSA. The CDR3 runs to 16 residues. The CDR3 DNA reads as TGTGCCAGCAGCTTAGTTTGGGGGCGGGTAGACACTGAAGCTTTCTTT. This codes for CASSLVWGRVDTEAFF.

This chain joins TRBV5-6 and TRBJ2-3; TRBD1 aligns across 7 bases. Germline CDR1 is SGHDT and CDR2 is YYEEEE. Losses at the gene ends were 4 bases for V and 1 base for J; bases not matched to a gene: 6. The CDR3 has 15 residues. CDR3 protein: CASSLWTGGTDTQYF. Here the CDR3 DNA reads TGTGCCAGCAGCCTTTGGACAGGAGGCACAGATACGCAGTATTTT.

A remark on this clonotype: A much larger clone sits a single nucleotide away, making a read error possible. The chain employs TRBV30 and TRBJ2-7; D not resolved. Germline CDR1 reads GTSNPN; CDR2 reads SVGIG (reference sequence). V dropped 0 bases and J dropped 6 bases, with 18 bases sitting between them. The CDR3 contains 15 residues. This CDR3 reads CAWSVQATPPLEQYF. DNA for the CDR3: TGTGCCTGGAGTGTACAAGCGACCCCCCCCCTCGAGCAGTACTTC.

This clonotype was picked up one time. The chain has TRBV7-6 and TRBJ1-1, with D perhaps matching TRBD1 (6 bases). Trimming stripped 1 base from V and 0 bases from J, with 12 bases between. Per the germline V gene, CDR1 is SGHVS and CDR2 is FNYEAQ. CDR3 length: 16 residues. CDR3 residues: CASSLEAGAMNTEAFF. The CDR3 DNA reads TGTGCCAGCAGCTTAGAGGCAGGGGCTATGAACACTGAAGCTTTCTTT. Based on the CDR3 plus reference TRBV7-6 and TRBJ1-1, the full variable domain is GAGVSQSPRYKVTKRGQDVALRCDPISGHVSLYWYRQALGQGPEFLTYFNYEAQQDKSGLPNDRFSAERPEGSISTLTIQRTEQRDSAMYRCASSLEAGAMNTEAFFGQGTRLTVV.